This TCR beta chain was sequenced in a study of cytomegalovirus exposure and HLA in healthy donors. Notes on the study in general: It has been reported that TCR beta sequences accurately predicted the HLA-A and HLA-B alleles of most subjects. Later examination showed HLA-associated TCR beta chains had greater clonal expansion than equally common others. It was confirmed in vitro that a few of the CMV-associated chains were specific for CMV antigens.

This clone has a handful of counts. Its target is not known. Per germline, CDR1 ENHRY and CDR2 SYGVKD. The V gene lost 0 bases and the J gene lost 7 bases, with 15 bases spanning the gap. This CDR3 has 15 residues. The PCR made use of 60 Vbeta and 13 Jbeta primers. Profiling relied on immunoSEQ multiplex PCR, and the TCRdb table lists in-frame clones only, not all of them. Among 150,000 to 200,000 clones listed, about 80% were seen once. The receptor comes from a woman aged 45-60 years in good health and CMV-seronegative. The chain combines TRBV10-3 with TRBJ1-2; possibly TRBD1 for D (5 bases). The sample taken for sequencing was PBMCs. DNA for the CDR3: TGTGCCATCAGTGAGTCTCAGGGATTTCCTGGTGGCTACACCTTC. Translated: CAISESQGFPGGYTF.